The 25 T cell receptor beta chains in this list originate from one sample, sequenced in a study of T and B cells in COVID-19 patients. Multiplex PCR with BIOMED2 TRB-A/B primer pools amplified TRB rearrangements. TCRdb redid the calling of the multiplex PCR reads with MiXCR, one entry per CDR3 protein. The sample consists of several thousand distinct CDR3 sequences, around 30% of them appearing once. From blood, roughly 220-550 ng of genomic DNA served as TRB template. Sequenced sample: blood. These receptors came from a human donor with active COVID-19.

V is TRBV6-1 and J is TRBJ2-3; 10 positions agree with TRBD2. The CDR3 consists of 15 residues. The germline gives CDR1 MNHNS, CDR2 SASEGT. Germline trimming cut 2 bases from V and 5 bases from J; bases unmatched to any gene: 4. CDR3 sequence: CASSESAGGQDTQYF. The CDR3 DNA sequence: TGTGCCAGCAGTGAATCAGCGGGGGGGCAAGATACGCAGTATTTT.

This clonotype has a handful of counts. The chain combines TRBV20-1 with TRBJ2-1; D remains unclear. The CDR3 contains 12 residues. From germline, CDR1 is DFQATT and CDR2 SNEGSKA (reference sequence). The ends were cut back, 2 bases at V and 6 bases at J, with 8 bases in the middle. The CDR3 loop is CSARLLGNEQFF. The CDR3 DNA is TGCAGTGCTAGACTCCTGGGCAATGAGCAGTTCTTC.

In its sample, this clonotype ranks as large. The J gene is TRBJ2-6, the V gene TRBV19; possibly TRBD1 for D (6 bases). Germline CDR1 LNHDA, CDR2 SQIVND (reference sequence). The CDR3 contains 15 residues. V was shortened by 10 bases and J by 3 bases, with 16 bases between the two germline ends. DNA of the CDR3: TGTGCCACCAGGACACAGGGATTTGGGGCCAACGTCCTGACTTTC. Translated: CATRTQGFGANVLTF.

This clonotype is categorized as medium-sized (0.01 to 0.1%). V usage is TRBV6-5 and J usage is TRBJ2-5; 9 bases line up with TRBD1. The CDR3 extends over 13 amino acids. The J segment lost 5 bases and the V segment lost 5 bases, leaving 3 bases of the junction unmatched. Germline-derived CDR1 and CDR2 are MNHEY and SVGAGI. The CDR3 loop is CASSLGQGETQYF. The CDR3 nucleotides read TGTGCCAGCAGTCTGGGACAGGGCGAGACCCAGTACTTC.

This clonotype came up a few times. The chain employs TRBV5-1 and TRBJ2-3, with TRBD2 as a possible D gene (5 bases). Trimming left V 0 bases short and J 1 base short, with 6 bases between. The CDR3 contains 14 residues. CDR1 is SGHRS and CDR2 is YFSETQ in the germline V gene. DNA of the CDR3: TGCGCCAGCAGCTTGGGGACTCGCACAGATACGCAGTATTTT. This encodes CASSLGTRTDTQYF.

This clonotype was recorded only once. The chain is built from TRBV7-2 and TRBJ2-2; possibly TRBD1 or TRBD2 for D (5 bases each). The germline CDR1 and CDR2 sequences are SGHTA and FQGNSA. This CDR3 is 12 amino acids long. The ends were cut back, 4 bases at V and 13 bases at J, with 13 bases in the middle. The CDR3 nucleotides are TGTGCCAGCAGCTCCCCTCGGGACGGGCTGTTTTTT. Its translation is CASSSPRDGLFF.

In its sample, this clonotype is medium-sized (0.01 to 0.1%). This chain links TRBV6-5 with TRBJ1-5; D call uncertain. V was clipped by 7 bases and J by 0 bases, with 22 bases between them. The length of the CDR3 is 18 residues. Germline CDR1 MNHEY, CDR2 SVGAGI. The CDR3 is CASTAGPSKRYSNQPQHF. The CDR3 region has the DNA TGTGCCAGCACCGCGGGCCCGTCCAAGCGGTATAGCAATCAGCCCCAGCATTTT.

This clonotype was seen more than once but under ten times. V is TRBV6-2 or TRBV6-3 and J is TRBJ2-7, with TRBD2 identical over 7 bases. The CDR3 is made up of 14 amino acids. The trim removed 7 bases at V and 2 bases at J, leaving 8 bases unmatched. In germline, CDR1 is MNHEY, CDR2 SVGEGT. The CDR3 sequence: CASTLAGTTYEQYF. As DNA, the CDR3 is TGTGCCAGCACCCTTGCGGGGACTACCTACGAGCAGTACTTC.

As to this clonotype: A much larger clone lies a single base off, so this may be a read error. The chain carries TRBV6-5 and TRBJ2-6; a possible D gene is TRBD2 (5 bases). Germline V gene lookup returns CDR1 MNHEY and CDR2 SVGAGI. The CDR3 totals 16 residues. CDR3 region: CASSLGLNSRANVLTF. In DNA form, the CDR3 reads TGTGCCAGCAGCCTCGGACTTAACTCTAGGGCCAACGTCCTGACTTTC.

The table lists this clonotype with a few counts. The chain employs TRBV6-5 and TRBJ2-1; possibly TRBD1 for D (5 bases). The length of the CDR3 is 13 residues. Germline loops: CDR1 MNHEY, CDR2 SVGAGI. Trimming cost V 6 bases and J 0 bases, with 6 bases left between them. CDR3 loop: CASRGPSYNEQFF. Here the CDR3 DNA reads TGTGCCAGCAGGGGGCCCTCCTACAATGAGCAGTTCTTC.

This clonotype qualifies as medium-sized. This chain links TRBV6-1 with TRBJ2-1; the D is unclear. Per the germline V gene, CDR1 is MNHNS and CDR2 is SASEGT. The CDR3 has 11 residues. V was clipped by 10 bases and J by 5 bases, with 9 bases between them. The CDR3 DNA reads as TGTGCCACCCAGGTGAACAATGAGCAGTTCTTC. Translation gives CATQVNNEQFF.

CDR3 in amino acids: CASSYRETYEQYF. The CDR3 coding sequence is TGTGCCAGCAGTTACAGGGAAACCTACGAGCAGTACTTC. This chain connects TRBV6-2 or TRBV6-3 to TRBJ2-7, with D uncertain. V dropped 2 bases and J dropped 2 bases, with 7 bases sitting between them. CDR3 length: 13 amino acids. From germline, CDR1 is MNHEY and CDR2 SVGEGT.

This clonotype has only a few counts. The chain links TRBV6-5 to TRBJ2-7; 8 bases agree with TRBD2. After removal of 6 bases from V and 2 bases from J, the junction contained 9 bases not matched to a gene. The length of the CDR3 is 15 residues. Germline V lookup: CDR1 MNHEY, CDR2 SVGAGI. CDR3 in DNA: TGTGCCAGCAGGGCCGGGGGGGGCCACCCCTACGAGCAGTACTTC. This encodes CASRAGGGHPYEQYF.

CDR3 region: CASSLPPGFSRGPGELFF. The CDR3 nucleotides are TGTGCCAGCAGCTTACCACCCGGGTTCAGCAGGGGTCCCGGGGAGCTGTTTTTT. The chain is built from TRBV7-2 and TRBJ2-2; maybe TRBD1 (6 bases). V lost 2 bases, J lost 6 bases, and 22 bases lay in between. The CDR3 totals 18 residues. Germline V CDR1 and CDR2: SGHTA, FQGNSA.

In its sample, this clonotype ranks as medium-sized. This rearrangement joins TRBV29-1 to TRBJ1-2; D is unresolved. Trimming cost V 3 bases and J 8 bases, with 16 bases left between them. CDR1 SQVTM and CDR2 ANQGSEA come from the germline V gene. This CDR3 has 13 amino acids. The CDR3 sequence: CSVDAGFFHGYTF. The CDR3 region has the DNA TGCAGCGTTGATGCGGGGTTTTTTCACGGCTACACCTTC.

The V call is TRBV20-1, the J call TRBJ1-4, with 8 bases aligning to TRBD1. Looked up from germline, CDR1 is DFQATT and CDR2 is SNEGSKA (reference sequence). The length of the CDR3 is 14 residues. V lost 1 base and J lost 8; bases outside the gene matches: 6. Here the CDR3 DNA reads TGCAGTGCTAGAGGGACAGGGCCAGGGGAAAAACTGTTTTTT. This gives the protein CSARGTGPGEKLFF.

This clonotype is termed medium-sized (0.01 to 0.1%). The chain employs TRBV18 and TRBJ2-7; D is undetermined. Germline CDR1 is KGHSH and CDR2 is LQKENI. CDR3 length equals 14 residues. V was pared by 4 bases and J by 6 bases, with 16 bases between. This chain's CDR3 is CASSLVGGEREQYF. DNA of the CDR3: TGTGCCAGCTCACTAGTCGGCGGAGAGCGCGAGCAGTACTTC.

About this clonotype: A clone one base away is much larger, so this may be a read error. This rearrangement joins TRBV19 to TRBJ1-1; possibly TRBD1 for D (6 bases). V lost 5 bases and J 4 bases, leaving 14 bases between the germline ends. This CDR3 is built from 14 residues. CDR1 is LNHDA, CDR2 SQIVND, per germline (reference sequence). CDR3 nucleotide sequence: TGTGCCAGTAGTTGGGAGAGGGGGAGCACTGAAGCTTTCTTT. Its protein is CASSWERGSTEAFF.

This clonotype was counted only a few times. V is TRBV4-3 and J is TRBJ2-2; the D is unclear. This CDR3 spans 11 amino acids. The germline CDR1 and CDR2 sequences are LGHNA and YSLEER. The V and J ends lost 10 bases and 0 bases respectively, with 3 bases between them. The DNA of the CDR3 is TGCGCCACTACGAACACCGGGGAGCTGTTTTTT. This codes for CATTNTGELFF.

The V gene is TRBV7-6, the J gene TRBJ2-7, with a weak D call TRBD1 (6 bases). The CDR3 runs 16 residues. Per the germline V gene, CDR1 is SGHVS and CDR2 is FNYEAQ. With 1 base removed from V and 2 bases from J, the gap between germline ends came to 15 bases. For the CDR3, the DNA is TGTGCCAGCAGCTTAGTTAGGTTCAGGGGACCCTACGAGCAGTACTTC. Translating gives CASSLVRFRGPYEQYF.

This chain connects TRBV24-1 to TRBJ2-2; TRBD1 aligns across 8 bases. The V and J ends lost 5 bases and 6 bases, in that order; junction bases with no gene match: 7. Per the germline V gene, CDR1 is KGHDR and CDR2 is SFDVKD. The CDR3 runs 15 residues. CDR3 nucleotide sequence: TGTGCCACCAGTGCAGGGGGCACCCTACCCGGGGAGCTGTTTTTT. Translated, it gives CATSAGGTLPGELFF.

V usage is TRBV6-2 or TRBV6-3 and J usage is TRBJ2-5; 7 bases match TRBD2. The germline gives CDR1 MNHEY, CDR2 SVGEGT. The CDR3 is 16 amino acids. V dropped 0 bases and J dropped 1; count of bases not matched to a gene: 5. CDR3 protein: CASSYSTSSLQETQYF. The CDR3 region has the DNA TGTGCCAGCAGTTACTCGACTAGCAGCCTCCAAGAGACCCAGTACTTC.

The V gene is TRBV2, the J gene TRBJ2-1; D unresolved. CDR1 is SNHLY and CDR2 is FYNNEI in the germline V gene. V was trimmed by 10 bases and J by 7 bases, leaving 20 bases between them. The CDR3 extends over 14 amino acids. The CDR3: CATHPRASSNEQFF. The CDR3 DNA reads TGTGCCACCCACCCGCGAGCGAGTTCGAATGAGCAGTTCTTC.

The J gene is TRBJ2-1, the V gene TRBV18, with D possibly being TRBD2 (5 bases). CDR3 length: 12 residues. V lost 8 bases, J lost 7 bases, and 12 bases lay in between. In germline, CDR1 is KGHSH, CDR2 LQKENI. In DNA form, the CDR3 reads TGTGCCAGCAGCTTAGGACTGAATGAGCAGTTCTTC. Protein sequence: CASSLGLNEQFF.

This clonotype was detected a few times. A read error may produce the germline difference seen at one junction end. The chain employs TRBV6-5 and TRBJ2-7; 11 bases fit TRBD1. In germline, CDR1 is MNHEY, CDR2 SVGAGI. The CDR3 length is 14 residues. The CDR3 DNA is TGTGCCAGTTGGCCGGGACAGGGGGGATGGGGGGCTATCTTC. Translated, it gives CASWPGQGGWGAIF.